These 16 T cell receptor beta chains originate from one sample sequenced in a study of beta chain features in type 1 diabetes. Reverse transcribing all isolated RNA meant expressed TCRB transcripts were sequenced. Using immunoSEQ multiplex PCR, the repertoire was profiled, and TCRdb retains in-frame clones only, with some absent. The sample has hundreds of thousands of clones; 10% to 12% are singletons. The sample was naive CD4+ T cells from blood. The receptors here all came from a woman aged 18-29 years in good health.

This sequence joins TRBV9 and TRBJ2-1, with 9 bases identical to TRBD2. CDR3 length equals 14 residues. The J segment lost 10 bases and the V segment lost 4 bases, leaving 9 bases of the junction unmatched. CDR1 SGDLS and CDR2 YYNGEE come from the germline V gene. CDR3 loop: CASSTGTSLREQFF. The CDR3 region has the DNA TGTGCCAGCAGCACCGGGACTAGCCTGCGGGAGCAGTTCTTC.

The chain recombines TRBV7-2 with TRBJ2-7; D is possibly TRBD1 or TRBD2 (5 bases each). V was cut by 3 bases and J by 2 bases, with 14 bases left in between. CDR3 length: 15 amino acids. The V gene's germline CDR1 is SGHTA and CDR2 FQGNSA. The CDR3 DNA reads TGTGCCAGCAGCTTCCCGGGGCCGACCCCCTACGAGCAGTACTTC. Translation gives CASSFPGPTPYEQYF.

The chain is built from TRBV4-3 and TRBJ2-7; no clear D gene. Germline CDR1 reads LGHNA; CDR2 reads YSLEER. Trimming took 0 bases from V and 0 from J, leaving 9 bases between them. This CDR3 comprises 15 residues. This chain's CDR3 is CASSQEGRSSYEQYF. The CDR3 bases are TGCGCCAGCAGCCAAGAAGGCAGGAGCTCCTACGAGCAGTACTTC.

This clone has more than one count but fewer than ten. The chain carries TRBV7-3 and TRBJ1-2, with D possibly TRBD1 on 6 matching bases. The germline CDR1 and CDR2 sequences are SGHTA and FQGTGA. The V gene lost 0 bases and the J gene lost 4 bases, with 9 bases spanning the gap. This CDR3 is 14 amino acids long. The CDR3 nucleotides read TGTGCCAGCAGCTTAACAGGGGGTGGCTATGGCTACACCTTC. This sequence encodes CASSLTGGGYGYTF.

In its sample, this clone was seen a few times. The gene calls are TRBV9 and TRBJ2-6; D remains unclear. Germline V gene lookup returns CDR1 SGDLS and CDR2 YYNGEE. V was clipped by 3 bases and J by 0 bases, with 13 bases between them. The CDR3 is 17 residues long. The CDR3 spells CASSEFDTRSGANVLTF. Here the CDR3 DNA reads TGTGCCAGCAGCGAATTTGACACACGCTCTGGGGCCAACGTCCTGACTTTC.

In its sample, this clone was seen a few times. The same CDR3 can be traced to other DNA sequences in this sample. The chain joins TRBV18 to TRBJ2-7, with D perhaps TRBD2 (5 bases). The V end was cut by 2 bases, the J end by 1 base, with 6 bases between. The CDR3 contains 13 residues. Per germline, CDR1 KGHSH and CDR2 LQKENI. The CDR3 DNA reads as TGTGCCAGCTCACCAGGACTTTCCTACGAGCAGTACTTC. It encodes CASSPGLSYEQYF. Drawing the rest from reference TRBV18 and TRBJ2-7, the complete variable domain is NAGVMQNPRHLVRRRGQEARLRCSPMKGHSHVYWYRQLPEEGLKFMVYLQKENIIDESGMPKERFSAEFPKEGPSILRIQQVVRGDSAAYFCASSPGLSYEQYFGPGTRLTVT.

V and J are TRBV2 and TRBJ2-7, with D possibly matching TRBD1 (5 bases). Germline lookup yields CDR1 SNHLY and CDR2 FYNNEI. The CDR3 runs 13 residues. V lost 2 bases and J 3 bases, leaving 8 bases between the germline ends. The CDR3 reads CASSERQNYEQYV. The CDR3 DNA follows: TGTGCCAGCAGTGAAAGACAGAACTACGAGCAGTACGTC.

The chain links TRBV2 to TRBJ1-2; TRBD1 is a possible D gene (5 bases). The CDR3 is 14 residues long. Germline CDR1 is SNHLY and CDR2 is FYNNEI. Trimming shortened V by 5 bases and J by 1 base, and 11 bases separated the two germline ends. CDR3 residues: CASSYRDFNYGYTF. DNA of the CDR3: TGTGCCAGCAGTTACCGGGACTTTAACTATGGCTACACCTTC.

This clone occurred a few times. The V gene is TRBV9, the J gene TRBJ2-3, with D uncertain. The CDR3 length is 14 residues. Trimming took 0 bases from V and 0 from J, leaving 5 bases between them. Germline V gene sequence: CDR1 SGDLS, CDR2 YYNGEE. The CDR3 region is CASSVDSSTDTQYF. The CDR3 DNA reads TGTGCCAGCAGCGTAGACAGCAGCACAGATACGCAGTATTTT.

This clone showed up just a few times. The V call is TRBV5-1, the J call TRBJ2-3, with D perhaps TRBD1 (6 bases). Germline values: CDR1 SGHRS, CDR2 YFSETQ. V lost 1 base and J lost 4, with 10 bases in between. This CDR3 has 14 amino acids. The DNA for the CDR3 is TGCGCCAGCAGCTTGCAGGGGAAAGCAGATACGCAGTATTTT. It encodes CASSLQGKADTQYF.

This sequence joins TRBV2 and TRBJ2-7; D remains unclear. The V and J ends lost 6 bases and 7 bases respectively, with 10 bases between them. This CDR3 spans 11 amino acids. Germline V lookup: CDR1 SNHLY, CDR2 FYNNEI. The CDR3 DNA sequence: TGTGCCAGCAGGGAACTTCGGGAGCAGTACTTC. Translation: CASRELREQYF. Full variable domain (remainder filled in from reference TRBV2 and TRBJ2-7): EPEVTQTPSHQVTQMGQEVILRCVPISNHLYFYWYRQILGQKVEFLVSFYNNEISEKSEIFDDQFSVERPDGSNFTLKIRSTKLEDSAMYFCASRELREQYFGPGTRLTVT.

The chain is built from TRBV11-3 and TRBJ2-1; 8 nucleotides line up with TRBD1. This CDR3 is built from 12 residues. V dropped 1 base and J dropped 10; count of bases not matched to a gene: 0. Per germline, CDR1 SGHNT and CDR2 YENEEA. This CDR3 is CASSLGDREQFF. The CDR3, as DNA: TGTGCCAGCAGCTTAGGGGACAGGGAGCAGTTCTTC.

The sample holds a few counts of this clone. The genes are TRBV28 and TRBJ1-5; TRBD1 is a possible D gene (6 bases). The germline gives CDR1 MDHEN, CDR2 SYDVKM. V was cut by 5 bases and J by 9 bases, with 17 bases left in between. This CDR3 has 14 residues. CDR3 bases: TGTGCCAGCAGTACGGGGGCAGGGATATGGCCCCAGCATTTT. Its translation: CASSTGAGIWPQHF.

This clone has just a few counts. In DNA form, the CDR3 reads TGTGCCAGCAGTTACGGCCTCCTGGTCGAGCAGTACTTC. Protein sequence: CASSYGLLVEQYF. The V and J genes are TRBV6-6 and TRBJ2-7; D is undetermined. In germline, CDR1 is MNHNY, CDR2 SVGAGI (reference sequence). CDR3 size: 13 residues. The V end lost 2 bases, the J end lost 6 bases, and 11 bases lay between the germline ends.

As concerns this clone: This sample also contains other DNA sequences that code for the same CDR3. The chain employs TRBV29-1 and TRBJ1-1, with TRBD1 as a possible D gene (6 bases). Germline CDR1 is SQVTM and CDR2 is ANQGSEA. This CDR3 comprises 12 residues. The V and J ends lost 3 bases and 4 bases respectively, with 9 bases between them. For the CDR3, the DNA is TGCAGCGTTGACAGGGGAGGCACTGAAGCTTTCTTT. As protein: CSVDRGGTEAFF.

This chain connects TRBV29-1 to TRBJ1-1, with D unclear. The CDR3 loop spans 11 amino acids. In germline, CDR1 is SQVTM, CDR2 ANQGSEA. Trimming took 5 bases from V and 1 from J, leaving 5 bases between them. CDR3 bases: TGCAGCGTTCCAAAGAACACTGAAGCTTTCTTT. It yields the protein CSVPKNTEAFF.